This T cell receptor beta chain comes out of a study of OX40 agonist ivuxolimab in advanced cancers. General study findings and limits: At 0.1 to 3.0 mg/kg and by week 6, CD4+ and CD8+ T cells in the blood had expanded clonally.

Comment on this clone: As yet, its antigen is unknown. The sample holds other DNA sequences that translate to the same CDR3.

Germline values: CDR1 SGHTA, CDR2 FQGNSA. The V gene lost 3 bases and the J gene lost 6 bases, with 12 bases spanning the gap. The CDR3 totals 13 residues. Clones were sequenced by immunoSEQ multiplex PCR, and TCRdb holds only the in-frame ones, with some missing. The sample lists roughly 70,000 clones, about 86% seen once, with about 2.1% in the top ten. V is TRBV7-2 and J is TRBJ2-7; D not certain. This receptor was obtained from an adult with an advanced solid tumor such as melanoma, head and neck, liver or kidney cancer. The source material was CD4+ or CD8+ T cells sorted from blood, sampled in a trial of the OX40 agonist ivuxolimab. Written as DNA, the CDR3 is TGTGCCAGCAGCTTCGGGTCTCTAGGCGAGCAGTACTTC. Encoded protein: CASSFGSLGEQYF.